The sequence of this T cell receptor beta chain was determined in a study of blood T cell repertoires in COVID-19 (dated by TCRdb to about 2020). Concerning the study at large: The collaborator samples originated in the United States, Italy and Spain and spanned the acute and convalescent phases of COVID-19. The prospective study material was composed of cDNA or gDNA derived from T cells, B-cell-depleted T cells, or PBMCs. The dataset comprised deeply sampled blood TCRbeta repertoires from subjects exposed to, actively infected with, or recovered from COVID-19. The repertoires were made available in a free public database intended to serve as a resource for research on the immune response to SARS-CoV-2. Samples came from the ongoing ImmuneRACE study (first 160 participants) plus 1,254 subjects from 6 global collaborators. A de-identified subject ID, COVID-19 status, age in years and sex were almost always included in the sample metadata. Where HLA class I and class II types were available, the types were taken from metadata supplied by the sample provider, not from assay-based typing.

TCRbeta CDR3 regions were amplified from genomic DNA by means of the immunoSEQ Assay, a bias-controlled multiplex PCR. Processing in the source paper ran as follows. The number of nucleated cells in each sample was estimated by amplification of reference gene primers within the assay. To quantify the absolute abundance of each unique TCRbeta CDR3 rearrangement, sequence reads were collapsed and filtered. For each sample, productive Simpson clonality was calculated by taking the square root of Simpson's diversity index across productive rearrangements. Held by TCRdb, this immuneACCESS table contains in-frame sequences only and omits some clones. Under half of the omission traces to an unresolved V gene where checked; the cause of the rest is unknown. V and J calls and clone size are copied from that table; D and trimming were computed from the DNA. Across this sample there are about 200,000 clones, with more than 70% seen only once. Under 2% of the sample is taken by the ten largest.

CDR1 and CDR2 were assigned from the germline V gene (reference sequence) as DFQATT and SNEGSKA. V was cut back by 1 base and J by 5 bases, leaving a gap of 5 bases between them. The CDR3, cysteine through phenylalanine, is 11 amino acids long. Only the CDR3 DNA is retained, 33 bases long and in frame from the first base. Collaborating institutions collected whole blood in K2EDTA tubes following their own protocols. For TCRbeta analysis, collaborators shipped samples in one of three forms: frozen whole blood, isolated PBMCs, or DNA extracted from either of those sample types. Findings and caveats that apply to the study as a whole: How much clinical and demographic metadata was included differed by source and by participant, and the metadata was provided uncurated.

In regard to this clone: No cognate antigen has been identified for it. The record has no base qualities; no much larger clone is one base away.

The chain links TRBV20-1 with TRBJ2-5, with the D gene not confidently named. The sample was peripheral blood. The sequence came from a man aged 18 to 35 with active or convalescent COVID-19. The DNA sequence is given as TGCAGTGCTAGAGGCGAGGAGACCCAGTACTTC. Its amino acids are CSARGEETQYF.